These 14 T cell receptor beta chains share one sample of origin, sequenced in a study of Tregs in tolerant kidney transplant recipients. Assay used: immunoSEQ multiplex PCR; TCRdb lists only in-frame clones, some missing. The sample records tens of thousands of clones, around 82% being singletons. The sample consisted of CD4+ T cells from blood. The receptors come from a human donor in good health.

V is TRBV9 and J is TRBJ2-7; 10 bases match TRBD2. From germline, CDR1 is SGDLS and CDR2 YYNGEE. The junction had 19 bases not matched to a gene; V was cut back by 4 bases and J by 12 bases. The CDR3 consists of 16 residues. CDR3 sequence reads: CASSLLDAGSGGPLYF. In DNA form, the CDR3 reads TGTGCCAGCAGCCTCTTGGACGCCGGTAGCGGGGGGCCACTGTACTTC.

This rearrangement joins TRBV5-1 to TRBJ2-5; the match to TRBD1 covers 7 bases. The CDR3 spans 15 residues. V was pared by 4 bases and J by 1 base, with 7 bases of the junction left unmatched. Germline lookup yields CDR1 SGHRS and CDR2 YFSETQ. Here the CDR3 DNA reads TGCGCCAGCAGCAACGACTGGGACAGCCAAGAGACCCAGTACTTC. Protein product: CASSNDWDSQETQYF. The full variable domain, its missing parts supplied by reference TRBV5-1 and TRBJ2-5, is KAGVTQTPRYLIKTRGQQVTLSCSPISGHRSVSWYQQTPGQGLQFLFEYFSETQRNKGNFPGRFSGRQFSNSRSEMNVSTLELGDSALYLCASSNDWDSQETQYFGPGTRLLVL.

This sequence joins TRBV5-1 and TRBJ2-3, with TRBD1 matching 8 bases. This CDR3 spans 15 amino acids. J was trimmed by 6 bases and V by 0 bases; bases with no gene match: 6. Germline-derived CDR1 and CDR2 are SGHRS and YFSETQ. The CDR3 here is CASSLGDRGGDTQYF. In DNA, the CDR3 is TGCGCCAGCAGCTTGGGTGACAGGGGCGGGGATACGCAGTATTTT.

V is TRBV6-5 and J is TRBJ1-1; 10 positions match TRBD1. The trim removed 2 bases at V and 8 bases at J, leaving 8 bases unmatched. The CDR3 is 15 amino acids. Per germline, CDR1 MNHEY and CDR2 SVGAGI. Here the CDR3 reads CASSYLPGQGREAFF. The CDR3 nucleotides are TGTGCCAGCAGTTACCTACCGGGACAGGGGAGGGAAGCTTTCTTT.

The chain links TRBV18 to TRBJ1-1, with no clear D. Per germline, CDR1 KGHSH and CDR2 LQKENI. V gave up 0 bases and J gave up 4 bases, with 15 bases separating them. The CDR3 loop spans 16 amino acids. The CDR3 DNA follows: TGTGCCAGCTCACCACCGAGGGCCGGGGTGGCCACTGAAGCTTTCTTT. This translates into CASSPPRAGVATEAFF.

The chain couples TRBV5-1 to TRBJ1-1, with D unresolved. In germline, CDR1 is SGHRS, CDR2 YFSETQ. Trimming took 5 bases from V and 0 from J, leaving 8 bases between them. CDR3 length: 13 amino acids. CDR3 nucleotide sequence: TGCGCCAGCAGAAAGGCGTTGAACACTGAAGCTTTCTTT. It codes for CASRKALNTEAFF.

This chain uses TRBV7-8 with TRBJ2-1; D uncertain. Trimming shortened V by 0 bases and J by 2 bases, and 8 bases separated the two germline ends. The CDR3 sequence is 15 residues long. Germline CDR1 and CDR2: SGHVS and FQNEAQ. The chain's CDR3 is CASSLAVGPYNEQFF. For the CDR3, the DNA is TGTGCCAGCAGCTTAGCAGTGGGCCCCTACAATGAGCAGTTCTTC.

The chain combines TRBV11-3 with TRBJ2-5, with D perhaps being TRBD1 or TRBD2 (6 bases each). Germline assignment: CDR1 SGHNT and CDR2 YENEEA. The CDR3 is made up of 15 amino acids. V dropped 5 bases and J dropped 2 bases, with 15 bases sitting between them. The CDR3 loop reads CASSAPGAPQETQYF. The CDR3 nucleotides are TGTGCCAGCAGCGCCCCGGGGGCGCCTCAAGAGACCCAGTACTTC. Based on the CDR3 plus reference TRBV11-3 and TRBJ2-5, the full variable domain is EAGVVQSPRYKIIEKKQPVAFWCNPISGHNTLYWYLQNLGQGPELLIRYENEEAVDDSQLPKDRFSAERLKGVDSTLKIQPAELGDSAVYLCASSAPGAPQETQYFGPGTRLLVL.

The J gene is TRBJ2-3, the V gene TRBV30, with 10 bases that match TRBD1. CDR1 is GTSNPN and CDR2 is SVGIG in the germline V gene (reference sequence). V gave up 6 bases and J gave up 3 bases; unmatched junction bases: 9. This CDR3 comprises 15 residues. The CDR3: CACLHRDRGTDTQYF. The CDR3 nucleotides read TGTGCCTGCTTACACCGGGACAGGGGAACAGATACGCAGTATTTT.

V gene TRBV4-1 combines with J gene TRBJ2-1, with a possible D match to TRBD1 (5 bases). Germline values: CDR1 MGHRA, CDR2 YSYEKL. The CDR3 extends over 12 amino acids. Trimming pared 1 base from V and 15 bases from J, leaving 13 bases between. The CDR3 loop reads CASSQAGYPRFF. CDR3 coding DNA: TGCGCCAGCAGCCAAGCAGGGTACCCCCGGTTCTTC.

This chain links TRBV18 with TRBJ2-3, with no clear D. V lost 6 bases, J lost 4 bases, and 8 bases lay in between. Germline values: CDR1 KGHSH, CDR2 LQKENI. This CDR3 spans 12 amino acids. CDR3 loop: CASSPDSDTQYF. CDR3 DNA sequence: TGTGCCAGCTCCCCCGATTCAGATACGCAGTATTTT.

This sequence joins TRBV19 and TRBJ2-6; D may be TRBD1 (5 bases). Germline V gives CDR1 LNHDA, CDR2 SQIVND (reference sequence). The CDR3 covers 15 residues. Trimming cost V 3 bases and J 2 bases, with 8 bases left between them. The CDR3 DNA sequence: TGTGCCAGTAGTATTTCGACAGCTGGGGCCAACGTCCTGACTTTC. Translation: CASSISTAGANVLTF.

The rearrangement links TRBV21-1 to TRBJ2-2. TRBV21-1 is given as a pseudogene. This CDR3 is 13 amino acids long. The CDR3 coding sequence is TGTGCCAGCAGCAAAGTGAAGACCGGGGAGCTGTTTTTT. It yields the protein CASSKVKTGELFF.

The chain links TRBV20-1 to TRBJ1-1; D not resolved. Trimming removed 3 bases from V and 8 bases from J, with 10 bases in between. This CDR3 has 11 residues. Per the germline V gene, CDR1 is DFQATT and CDR2 is SNEGSKA (reference sequence). This CDR3 reads CSARHSGEAFF. Written as DNA, the CDR3 is TGCAGTGCTAGGCACAGTGGGGAAGCTTTCTTT.